This T cell receptor beta chain comes out of a study of CD4 and CD8 cells across lung adenocarcinoma regions. Germline trimming cut 5 bases from V and 4 bases from J; bases unmatched to any gene: 0. This CDR3 has 12 residues. Per germline, CDR1 MNHNS and CDR2 SASEGT. Using its own MiXCR run on the PCR reads, TCRdb lists one record per CDR3 protein. This table has under 12,000 distinct CDR3 sequences, approximately 63% appearing once. Donors had localized lung adenocarcinoma, a non-small cell lung cancer. Sample: CD8+ T cells from the margin of a lung tumor. This chain connects TRBV6-1 to TRBJ1-2, with 8 nucleotides matching TRBD1. This sequence was found in a male donor with lung adenocarcinoma. The CD4 and CD8 labels of this study may be unreliable. CDR3 in amino acids: CASSQGAYGYTF. CDR3 sequence (DNA): TGTGCCAGCAGTCAGGGGGCCTATGGCTACACCTTC.